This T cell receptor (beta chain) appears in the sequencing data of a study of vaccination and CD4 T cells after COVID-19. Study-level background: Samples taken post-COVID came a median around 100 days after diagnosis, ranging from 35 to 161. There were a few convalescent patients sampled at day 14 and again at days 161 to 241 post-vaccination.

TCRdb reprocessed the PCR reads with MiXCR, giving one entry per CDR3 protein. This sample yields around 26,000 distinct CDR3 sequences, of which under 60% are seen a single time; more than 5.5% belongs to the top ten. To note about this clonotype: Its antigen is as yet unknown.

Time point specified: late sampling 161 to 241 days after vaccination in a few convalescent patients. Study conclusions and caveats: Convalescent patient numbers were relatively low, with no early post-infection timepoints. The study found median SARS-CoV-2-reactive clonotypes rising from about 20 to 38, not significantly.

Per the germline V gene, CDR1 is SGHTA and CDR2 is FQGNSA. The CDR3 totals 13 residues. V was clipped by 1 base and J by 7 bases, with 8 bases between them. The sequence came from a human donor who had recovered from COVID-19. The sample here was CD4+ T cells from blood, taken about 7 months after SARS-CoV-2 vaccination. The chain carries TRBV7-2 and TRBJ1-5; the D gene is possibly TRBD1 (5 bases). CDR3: CASSLGREQPQHF. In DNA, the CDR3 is TGTGCCAGCAGCTTAGGCAGGGAACAGCCCCAGCATTTT.